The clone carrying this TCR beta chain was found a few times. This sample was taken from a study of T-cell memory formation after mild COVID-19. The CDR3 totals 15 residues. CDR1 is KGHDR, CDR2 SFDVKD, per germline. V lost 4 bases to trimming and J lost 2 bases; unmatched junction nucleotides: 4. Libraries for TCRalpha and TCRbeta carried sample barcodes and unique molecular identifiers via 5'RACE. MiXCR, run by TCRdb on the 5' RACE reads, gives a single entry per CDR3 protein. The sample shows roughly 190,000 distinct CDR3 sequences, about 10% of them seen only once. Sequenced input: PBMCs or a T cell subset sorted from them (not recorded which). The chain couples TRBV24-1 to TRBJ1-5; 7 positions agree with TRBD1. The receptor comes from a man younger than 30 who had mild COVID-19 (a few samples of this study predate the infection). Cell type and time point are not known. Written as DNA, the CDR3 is TGTGCCACCAGTGACCCCGGACAGGGCAATCAGCCCCAGCATTTT. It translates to CATSDPGQGNQPQHF.